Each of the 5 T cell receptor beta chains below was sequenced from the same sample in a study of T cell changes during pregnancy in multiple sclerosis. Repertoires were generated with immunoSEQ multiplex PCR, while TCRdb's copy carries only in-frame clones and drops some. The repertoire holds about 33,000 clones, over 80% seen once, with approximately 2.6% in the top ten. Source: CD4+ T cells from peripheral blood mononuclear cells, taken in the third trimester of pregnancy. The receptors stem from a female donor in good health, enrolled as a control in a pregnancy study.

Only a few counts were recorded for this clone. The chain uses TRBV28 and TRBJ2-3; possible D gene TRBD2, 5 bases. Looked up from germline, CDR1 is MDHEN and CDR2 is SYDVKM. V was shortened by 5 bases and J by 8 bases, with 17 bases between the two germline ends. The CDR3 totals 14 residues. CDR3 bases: TGTGCCAGCAGTCCAGAGTGGACCGGAGGTACGCAGTATTTT. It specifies CASSPEWTGGTQYF. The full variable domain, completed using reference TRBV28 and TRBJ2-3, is DVKVTQSSRYLVKRTGEKVFLECVQDMDHENMFWYRQDPGLGLRLIYFSYDVKMKEKGDIPEGYSVSREKKERFSLILESASTNQTSMYLCASSPEWTGGTQYFGPGTRLTVL.

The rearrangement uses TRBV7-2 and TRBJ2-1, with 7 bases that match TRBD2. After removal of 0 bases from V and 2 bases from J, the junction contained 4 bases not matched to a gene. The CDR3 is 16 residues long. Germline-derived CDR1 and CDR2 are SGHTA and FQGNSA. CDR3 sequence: CASSLAASGTYNEQFF. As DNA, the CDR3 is TGTGCCAGCAGCTTAGCGGCTAGCGGAACCTACAATGAGCAGTTCTTC.

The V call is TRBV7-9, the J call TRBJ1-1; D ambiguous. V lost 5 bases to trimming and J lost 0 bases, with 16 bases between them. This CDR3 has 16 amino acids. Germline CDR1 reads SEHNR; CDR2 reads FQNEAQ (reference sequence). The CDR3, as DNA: TGTGCCAGCAGCAACCCGAAAGGAGGCTTGAACACTGAAGCTTTCTTT. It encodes CASSNPKGGLNTEAFF.

The CDR3 coding sequence is TGTGCCAGCAGCTCATACTCTACAGATACGCAGTATTTT. This sequence encodes CASSSYSTDTQYF. The rearrangement uses TRBV11-2 and TRBJ2-3; D is unresolved. There are 13 residues in the CDR3. Germline V gives CDR1 SGHAT, CDR2 FQNNGV. Trimming pared 4 bases from V and 3 bases from J, leaving 8 bases between.

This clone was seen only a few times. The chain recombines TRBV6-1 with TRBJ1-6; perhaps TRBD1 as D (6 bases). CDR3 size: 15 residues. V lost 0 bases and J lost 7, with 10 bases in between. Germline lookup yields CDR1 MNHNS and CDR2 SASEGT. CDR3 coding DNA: TGTGCCAGCAGTGAAGCACAGGGCGGGAATTCACCCCTCCACTTT. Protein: CASSEAQGGNSPLHF.